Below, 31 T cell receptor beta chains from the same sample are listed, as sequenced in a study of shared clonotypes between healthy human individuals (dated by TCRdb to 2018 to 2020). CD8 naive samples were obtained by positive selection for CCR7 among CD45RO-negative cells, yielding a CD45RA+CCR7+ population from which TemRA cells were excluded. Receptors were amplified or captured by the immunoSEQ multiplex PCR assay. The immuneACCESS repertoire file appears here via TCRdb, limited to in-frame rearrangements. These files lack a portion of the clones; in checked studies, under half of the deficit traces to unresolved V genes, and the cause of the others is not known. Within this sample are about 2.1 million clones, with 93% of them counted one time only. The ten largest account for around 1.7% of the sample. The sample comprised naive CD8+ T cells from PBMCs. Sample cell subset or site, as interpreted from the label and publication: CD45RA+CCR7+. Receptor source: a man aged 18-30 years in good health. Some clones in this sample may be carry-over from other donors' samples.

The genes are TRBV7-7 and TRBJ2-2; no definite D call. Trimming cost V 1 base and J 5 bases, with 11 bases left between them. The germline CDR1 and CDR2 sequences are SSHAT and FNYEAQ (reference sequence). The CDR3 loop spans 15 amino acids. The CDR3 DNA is TGTGCCAGCAGCTTAGGGTACTCAAGGACCGGGGAGCTGTTTTTT. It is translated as CASSLGYSRTGELFF. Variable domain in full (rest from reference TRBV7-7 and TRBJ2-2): GAGVSQSPRYKVTKRGQDVTLRCDPISSHATLYWYQQALGQGPEFLTYFNYEAQPDKSGLPSDRFSAERPEGSISTLTIQRTEQRDSAMYRCASSLGYSRTGELFFGEGSRLTVL.

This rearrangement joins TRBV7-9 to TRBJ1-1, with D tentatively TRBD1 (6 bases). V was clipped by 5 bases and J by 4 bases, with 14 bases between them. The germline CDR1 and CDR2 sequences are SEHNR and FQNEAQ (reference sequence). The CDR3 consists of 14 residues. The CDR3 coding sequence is TGTGCCAGCAGCATTCATCAAGGGGGCACTGAAGCTTTCTTT. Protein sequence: CASSIHQGGTEAFF.

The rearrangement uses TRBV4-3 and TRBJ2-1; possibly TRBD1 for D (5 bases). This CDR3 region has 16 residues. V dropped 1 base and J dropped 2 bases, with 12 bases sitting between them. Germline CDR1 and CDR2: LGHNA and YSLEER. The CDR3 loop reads CASSQVGANPYNEQFF. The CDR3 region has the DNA TGCGCCAGCAGCCAAGTTGGGGCCAACCCCTACAATGAGCAGTTCTTC.

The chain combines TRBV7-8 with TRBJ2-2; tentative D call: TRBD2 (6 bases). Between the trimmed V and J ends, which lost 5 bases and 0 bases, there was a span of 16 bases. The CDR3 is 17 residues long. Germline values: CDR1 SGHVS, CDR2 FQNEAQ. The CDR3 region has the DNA TGTGCCAGCAGCCGTTTGTTAGCGGACGCGAACACCGGGGAGCTGTTTTTT. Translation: CASSRLLADANTGELFF.

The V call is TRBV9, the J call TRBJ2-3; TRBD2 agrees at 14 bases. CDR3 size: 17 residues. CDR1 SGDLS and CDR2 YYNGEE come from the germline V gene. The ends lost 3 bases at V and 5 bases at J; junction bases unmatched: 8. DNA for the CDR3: TGTGCCAGCAGCGCCCGGGGACTAGCGGGAGCTAGAGATACGCAGTATTTT. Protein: CASSARGLAGARDTQYF.

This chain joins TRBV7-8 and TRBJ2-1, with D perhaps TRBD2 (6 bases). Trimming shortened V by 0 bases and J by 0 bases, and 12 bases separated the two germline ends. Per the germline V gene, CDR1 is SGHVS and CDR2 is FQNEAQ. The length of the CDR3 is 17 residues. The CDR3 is CASSLAATGDSYNEQFF. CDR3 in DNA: TGTGCCAGCAGCTTAGCGGCGACGGGAGACTCCTACAATGAGCAGTTCTTC.

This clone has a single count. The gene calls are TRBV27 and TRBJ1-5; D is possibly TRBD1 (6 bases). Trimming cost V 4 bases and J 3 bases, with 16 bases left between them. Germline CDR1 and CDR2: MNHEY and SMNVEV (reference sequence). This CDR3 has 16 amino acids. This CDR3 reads CASSSGTDRTNQPQHF. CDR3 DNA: TGTGCCAGCAGTTCTGGCACCGACAGGACCAATCAGCCCCAGCATTTT.

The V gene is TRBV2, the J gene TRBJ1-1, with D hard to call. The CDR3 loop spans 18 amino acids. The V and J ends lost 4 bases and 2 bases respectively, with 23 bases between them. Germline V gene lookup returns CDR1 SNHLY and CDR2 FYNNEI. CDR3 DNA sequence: TGTGCCAGCAGTGGCTCCCCGCAACACGCCGTCGTTAACACTGAAGCTTTCTTT. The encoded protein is CASSGSPQHAVVNTEAFF. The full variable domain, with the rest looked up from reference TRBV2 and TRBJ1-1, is EPEVTQTPSHQVTQMGQEVILRCVPISNHLYFYWYRQILGQKVEFLVSFYNNEISEKSEIFDDQFSVERPDGSNFTLKIRSTKLEDSAMYFCASSGSPQHAVVNTEAFFGQGTRLTVV.

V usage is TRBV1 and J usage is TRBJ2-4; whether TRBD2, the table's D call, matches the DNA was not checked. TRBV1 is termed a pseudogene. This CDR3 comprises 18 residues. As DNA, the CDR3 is TGCACCAGCAGCCGCCGACTAGCGGGGACCTTAGCCAAAAACATTCAGTACTTC. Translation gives CTSSRRLAGTLAKNIQYF.

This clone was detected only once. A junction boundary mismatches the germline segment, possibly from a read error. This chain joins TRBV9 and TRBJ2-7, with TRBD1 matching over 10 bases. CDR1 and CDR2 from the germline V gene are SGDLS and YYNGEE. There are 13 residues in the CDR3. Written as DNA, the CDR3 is TGTGCCAGCAGCGAGAGCGGGACAGGGGAGGGGTTTTTC. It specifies CASSESGTGEGFF.

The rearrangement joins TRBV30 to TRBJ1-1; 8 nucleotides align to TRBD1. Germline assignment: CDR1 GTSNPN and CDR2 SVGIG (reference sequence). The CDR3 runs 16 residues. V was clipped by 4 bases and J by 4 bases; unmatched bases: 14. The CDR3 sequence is CAWKWQGAIKGTEAFF. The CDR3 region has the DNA TGTGCCTGGAAGTGGCAGGGGGCGATTAAAGGCACTGAAGCTTTCTTT.

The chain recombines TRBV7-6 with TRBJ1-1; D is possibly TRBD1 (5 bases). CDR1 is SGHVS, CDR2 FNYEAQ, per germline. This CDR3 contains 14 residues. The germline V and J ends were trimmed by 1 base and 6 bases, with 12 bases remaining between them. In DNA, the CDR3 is TGTGCCAGCAGCTTAGAAGGGCGAGGGGCTGAAGCTTTCTTT. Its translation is CASSLEGRGAEAFF.

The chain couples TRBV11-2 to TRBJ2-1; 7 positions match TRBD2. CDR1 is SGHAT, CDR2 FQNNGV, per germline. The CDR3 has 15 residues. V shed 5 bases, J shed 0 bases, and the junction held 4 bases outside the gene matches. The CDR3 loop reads CASSARTSSYNEQFF. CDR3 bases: TGTGCCAGCAGCGCTCGGACTAGCTCCTACAATGAGCAGTTCTTC.

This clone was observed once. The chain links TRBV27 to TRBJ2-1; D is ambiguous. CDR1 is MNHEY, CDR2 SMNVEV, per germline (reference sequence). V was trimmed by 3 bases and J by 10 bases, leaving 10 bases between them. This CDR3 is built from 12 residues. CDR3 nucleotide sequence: TGTGCCAGCAGTTTGCCTGGCCAGGAGCAGTTCTTC. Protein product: CASSLPGQEQFF.

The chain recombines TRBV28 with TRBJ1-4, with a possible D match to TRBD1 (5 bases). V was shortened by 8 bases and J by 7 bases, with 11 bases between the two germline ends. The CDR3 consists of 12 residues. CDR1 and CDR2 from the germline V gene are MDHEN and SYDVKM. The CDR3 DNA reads TGTGCCAGCGGGGGAAGAGGTGAAAAACTGTTTTTT. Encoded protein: CASGGRGEKLFF. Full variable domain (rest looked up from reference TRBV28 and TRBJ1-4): DVKVTQSSRYLVKRTGEKVFLECVQDMDHENMFWYRQDPGLGLRLIYFSYDVKMKEKGDIPEGYSVSREKKERFSLILESASTNQTSMYLCASGGRGEKLFFGSGTQLSVL.

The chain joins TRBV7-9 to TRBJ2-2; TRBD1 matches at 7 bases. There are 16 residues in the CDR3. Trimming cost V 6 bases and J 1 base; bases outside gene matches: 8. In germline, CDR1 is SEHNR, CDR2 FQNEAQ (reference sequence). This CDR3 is CASRGAGTENTGELFF. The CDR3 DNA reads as TGTGCCAGCAGGGGCGCCGGGACAGAGAACACCGGGGAGCTGTTTTTT.

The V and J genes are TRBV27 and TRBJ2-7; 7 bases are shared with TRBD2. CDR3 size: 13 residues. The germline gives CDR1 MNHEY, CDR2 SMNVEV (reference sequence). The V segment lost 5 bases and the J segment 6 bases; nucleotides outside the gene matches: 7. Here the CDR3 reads CASSLGRRVEQYF. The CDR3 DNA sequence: TGTGCCAGCAGTCTCGGGAGGAGGGTCGAGCAGTACTTC.

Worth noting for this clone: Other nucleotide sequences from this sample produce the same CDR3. The CDR3 here is CASSPGLTNEQFF. In DNA, the CDR3 is TGTGCCAGCAGCCCGGGACTAACCAATGAGCAGTTCTTC. This chain links TRBV28 with TRBJ2-1, with 7 positions matching TRBD2. V dropped 6 bases and J dropped 6; count of bases not matched to a gene: 5. Germline V lookup: CDR1 MDHEN, CDR2 SYDVKM. The CDR3 is 13 amino acids.

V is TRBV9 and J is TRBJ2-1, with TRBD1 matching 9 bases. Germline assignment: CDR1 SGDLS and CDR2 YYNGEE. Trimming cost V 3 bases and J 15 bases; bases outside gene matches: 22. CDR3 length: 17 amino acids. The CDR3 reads CASSANPRTGDLSSAFF. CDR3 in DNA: TGTGCCAGCAGCGCCAACCCACGGACAGGGGATCTTTCAAGCGCGTTCTTC.

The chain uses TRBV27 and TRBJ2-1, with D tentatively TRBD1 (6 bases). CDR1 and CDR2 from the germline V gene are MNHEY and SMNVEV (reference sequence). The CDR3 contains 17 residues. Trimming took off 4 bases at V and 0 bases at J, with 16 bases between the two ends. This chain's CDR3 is CASSYRDKASSYNEQFF. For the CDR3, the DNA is TGTGCCAGCAGTTACCGGGACAAGGCGAGCTCCTACAATGAGCAGTTCTTC.

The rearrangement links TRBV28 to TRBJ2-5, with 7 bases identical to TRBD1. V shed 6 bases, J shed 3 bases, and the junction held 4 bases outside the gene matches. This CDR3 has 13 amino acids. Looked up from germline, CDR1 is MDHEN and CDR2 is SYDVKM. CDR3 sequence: CASSYDREETQYF. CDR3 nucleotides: TGTGCCAGCAGCTACGACAGGGAAGAGACCCAGTACTTC.

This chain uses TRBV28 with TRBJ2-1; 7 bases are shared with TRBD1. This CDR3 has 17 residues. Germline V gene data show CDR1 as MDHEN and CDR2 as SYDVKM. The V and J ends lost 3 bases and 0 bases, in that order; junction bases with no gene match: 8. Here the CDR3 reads CASSFFPTGDSYNEQFF. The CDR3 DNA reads TGTGCCAGCAGTTTCTTTCCCACAGGGGACTCCTACAATGAGCAGTTCTTC.

CDR3 in DNA: TGTGCCAGCAGCTTAGTACTAGCGGGACTCACCGGGGAGCTGTTTTTT. It codes for CASSLVLAGLTGELFF. V and J are TRBV7-9 and TRBJ2-2; 10 positions match TRBD2. The CDR3 has 16 residues. V was pared by 1 base and J by 4 bases, with 3 bases of the junction left unmatched. Germline lookup yields CDR1 SEHNR and CDR2 FQNEAQ (reference sequence).

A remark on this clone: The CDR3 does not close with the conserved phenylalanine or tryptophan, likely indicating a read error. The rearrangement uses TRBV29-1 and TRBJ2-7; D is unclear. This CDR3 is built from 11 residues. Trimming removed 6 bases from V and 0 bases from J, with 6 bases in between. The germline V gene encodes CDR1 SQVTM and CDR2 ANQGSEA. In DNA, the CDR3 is TGCAGCGTCCAGGACTCCTACGAGCAGTACCTC. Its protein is CSVQDSYEQYL.

This chain's CDR3 is CASSDWGLAVSPYF. The DNA of the CDR3 is TGTGCCAGCAGTGACTGGGGACTAGCAGTCAGCCCGTACTTC. V and J are TRBV6-1 and TRBJ2-4, with TRBD2 matching 9 bases. The junction had 12 bases not matched to a gene; V was cut back by 3 bases and J by 15 bases. The germline V gene encodes CDR1 MNHNS and CDR2 SASEGT. This CDR3 spans 14 amino acids.

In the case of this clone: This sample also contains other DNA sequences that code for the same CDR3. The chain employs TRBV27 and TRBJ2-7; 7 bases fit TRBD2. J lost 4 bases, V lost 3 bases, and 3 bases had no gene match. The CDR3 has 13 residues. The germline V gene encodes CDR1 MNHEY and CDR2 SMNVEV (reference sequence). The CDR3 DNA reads TGTGCCAGCAGTTTTGGGGGGGGATACGAGCAGTACTTC. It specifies CASSFGGGYEQYF.

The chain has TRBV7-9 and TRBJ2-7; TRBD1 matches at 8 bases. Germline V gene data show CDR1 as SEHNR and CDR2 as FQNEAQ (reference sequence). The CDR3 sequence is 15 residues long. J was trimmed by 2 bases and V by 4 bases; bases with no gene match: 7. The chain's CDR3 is CASSSDRERPYEQYF. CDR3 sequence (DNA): TGTGCCAGCAGCTCGGACAGGGAAAGGCCCTACGAGCAGTACTTC.

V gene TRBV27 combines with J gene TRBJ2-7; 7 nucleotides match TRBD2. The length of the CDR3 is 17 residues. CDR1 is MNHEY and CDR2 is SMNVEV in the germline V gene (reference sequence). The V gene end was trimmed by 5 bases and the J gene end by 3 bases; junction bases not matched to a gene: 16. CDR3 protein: CASSPLGGTLFFYEQYF. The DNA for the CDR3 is TGTGCCAGCAGTCCACTGGGGGGGACCCTGTTCTTCTACGAGCAGTACTTC.

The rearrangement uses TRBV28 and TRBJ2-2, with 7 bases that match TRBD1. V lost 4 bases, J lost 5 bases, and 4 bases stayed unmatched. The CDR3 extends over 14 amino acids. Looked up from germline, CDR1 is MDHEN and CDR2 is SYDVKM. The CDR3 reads CASSSGQNTGELFF. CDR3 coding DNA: TGTGCCAGCAGTTCGGGACAGAATACCGGGGAGCTGTTTTTT. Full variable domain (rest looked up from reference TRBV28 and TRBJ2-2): DVKVTQSSRYLVKRTGEKVFLECVQDMDHENMFWYRQDPGLGLRLIYFSYDVKMKEKGDIPEGYSVSREKKERFSLILESASTNQTSMYLCASSSGQNTGELFFGEGSRLTVL.

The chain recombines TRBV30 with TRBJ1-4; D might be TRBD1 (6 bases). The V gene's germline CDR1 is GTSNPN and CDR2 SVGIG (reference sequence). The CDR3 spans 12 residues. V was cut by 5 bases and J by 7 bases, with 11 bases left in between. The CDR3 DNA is TGTGCCTGGGACAGGTGGGGTGAAAAACTGTTTTTT. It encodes CAWDRWGEKLFF.

The CDR3 is CSATTGYGYTF. DNA for the CDR3: TGCAGTGCTACGACAGGGTATGGCTACACCTTC. The chain employs TRBV20-1 and TRBJ1-2; 7 bases fit TRBD1. The V and J ends lost 4 bases and 5 bases, in that order; junction bases with no gene match: 1. CDR1 is DFQATT, CDR2 SNEGSKA, per germline (reference sequence). The CDR3 has 11 amino acids.